This T cell receptor (beta chain) was captured by sequencing in a study of blood T cell repertoires in COVID-19. The wider study: The origin of the acute and convalescent COVID-19 samples was the United States, Italy and Spain. T cells, B-cell-depleted T cells, or PBMCs provided the cDNA or gDNA that served as material.

Per the study methods: Counts of nucleated cells, estimated from reference gene primer amplification, were obtained. Profiling relied on immunoSEQ multiplex PCR, and the TCRdb table lists in-frame clones only, not all of them. Clonal size and the V and J genes are those of that table, whereas D and trimming came from the DNA. Here the sample spans about 260,000 clones, more than 70% being singletons. Germline CDR1 reads SGHTS; CDR2 reads YDEGEE. J was trimmed by 4 bases and V by 1 base; bases with no gene match: 6. This CDR3 spans 17 amino acids. Source material: peripheral blood. The clonotype comes from a woman between 50 and 59 years old with acute or convalescent COVID-19. This sequence joins TRBV5-8 and TRBJ2-2; 11 bases align to TRBD2. CDR3 bases: TGTGCCAGCAGCTTGAGGCTAGCGGGAGGATTCACCGGGGAGCTGTTTTTT. It codes for CASSLRLAGGFTGELFF.